The source of this T cell receptor beta chain is a study of identical twins. General observations from the study: Zero-insertion results could be subject to partial confounding by invariant MAIT and iNKT cells. Twins' surplus sharing was weaker for beta out-of-frame sequences.

Trimming took 3 bases from V and 0 from J, leaving 11 bases between them. Germline V gives CDR1 LGHDT, CDR2 YNNKEL (reference sequence). There are 15 residues in the CDR3. Healthy Caucasians alone served as donors. The cDNA had a unique molecular identifier and a template-switch universal primer site. From the 5' RACE reads, TCRdb called clonotypes with MiXCR, one entry per CDR3 protein. The sample contains roughly 470,000 distinct CDR3 sequences, about 13% of which appear only once. This clonotype was counted a few times. Its antigen is unidentified. The same data also went into a second study, on yellow fever vaccine responses in identical twins.

The chain joins TRBV3-1 to TRBJ1-2, with unresolved D. The clonotype was recovered from a young woman in good health. The material sequenced was CD4+ T cells sorted from blood. CDR3: CASSHLDTSNYGYTF. The CDR3 coding sequence is TGTGCCAGCAGCCACTTAGACACCTCTAACTATGGCTACACCTTC.